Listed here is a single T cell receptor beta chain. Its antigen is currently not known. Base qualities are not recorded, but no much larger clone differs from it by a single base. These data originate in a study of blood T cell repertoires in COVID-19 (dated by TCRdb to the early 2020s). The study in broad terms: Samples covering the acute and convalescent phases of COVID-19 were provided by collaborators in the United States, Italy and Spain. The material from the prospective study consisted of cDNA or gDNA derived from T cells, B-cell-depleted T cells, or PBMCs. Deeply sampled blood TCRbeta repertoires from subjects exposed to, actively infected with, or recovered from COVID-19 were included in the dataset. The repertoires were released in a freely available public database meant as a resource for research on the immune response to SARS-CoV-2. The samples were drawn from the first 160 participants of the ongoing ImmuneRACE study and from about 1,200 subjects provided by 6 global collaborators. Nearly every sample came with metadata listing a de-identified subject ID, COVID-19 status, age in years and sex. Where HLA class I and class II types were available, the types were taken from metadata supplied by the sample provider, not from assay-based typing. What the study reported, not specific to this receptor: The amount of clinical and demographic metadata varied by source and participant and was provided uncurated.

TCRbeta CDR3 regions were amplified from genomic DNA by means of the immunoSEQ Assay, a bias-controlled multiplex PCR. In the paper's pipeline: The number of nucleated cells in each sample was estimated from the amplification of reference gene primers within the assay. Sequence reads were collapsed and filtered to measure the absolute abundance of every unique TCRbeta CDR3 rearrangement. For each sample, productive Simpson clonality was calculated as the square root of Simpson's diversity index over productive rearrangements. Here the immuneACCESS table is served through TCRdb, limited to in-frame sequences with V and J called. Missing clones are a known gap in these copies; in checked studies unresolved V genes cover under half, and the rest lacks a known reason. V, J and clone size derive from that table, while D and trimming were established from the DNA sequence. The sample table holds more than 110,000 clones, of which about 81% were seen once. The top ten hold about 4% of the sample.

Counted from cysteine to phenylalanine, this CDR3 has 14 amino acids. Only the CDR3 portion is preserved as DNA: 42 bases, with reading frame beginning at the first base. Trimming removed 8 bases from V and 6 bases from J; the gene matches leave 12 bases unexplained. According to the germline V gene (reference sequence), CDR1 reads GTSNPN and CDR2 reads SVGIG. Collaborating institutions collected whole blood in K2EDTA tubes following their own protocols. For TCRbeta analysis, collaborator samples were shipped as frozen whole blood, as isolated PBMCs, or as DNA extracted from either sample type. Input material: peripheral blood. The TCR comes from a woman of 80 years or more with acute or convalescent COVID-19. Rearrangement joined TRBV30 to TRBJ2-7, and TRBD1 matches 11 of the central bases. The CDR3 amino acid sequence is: CAQRARTGGGEQYF. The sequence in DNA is TGTGCCCAGAGGGCCCGGACAGGGGGCGGCGAGCAGTACTTC. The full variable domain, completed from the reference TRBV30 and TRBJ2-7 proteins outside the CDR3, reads SQTIHQWPATLVQPVGSPLSLECTVEGTSNPNLYWYRQAAGRGLQLLFYSVGIGQISSEVPQNLSASRPQDRQFILSSKKLLLSDSGFYLCAQRARTGGGEQYFGPGTRLTVT.